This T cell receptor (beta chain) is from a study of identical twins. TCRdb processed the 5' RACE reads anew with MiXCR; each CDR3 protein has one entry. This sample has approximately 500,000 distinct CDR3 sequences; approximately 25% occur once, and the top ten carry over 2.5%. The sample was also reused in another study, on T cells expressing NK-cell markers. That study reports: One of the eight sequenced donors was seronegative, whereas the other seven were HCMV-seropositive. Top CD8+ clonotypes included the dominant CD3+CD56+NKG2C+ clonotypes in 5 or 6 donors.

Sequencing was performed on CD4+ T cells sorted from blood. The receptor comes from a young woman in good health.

DNA for the CDR3: TGCGCCAGCATGGGGGGGGACTTCCCCTACGAGCAGTACTTC. Its translation is CASMGGDFPYEQYF. This chain connects TRBV5-1 to TRBJ2-7; 7 bases fit TRBD2. V trimming: 6 bases; J trimming: 2 bases; junction bases outside the gene matches: 8. The germline V gene has CDR1 SGHRS and CDR2 YFSETQ. There are 14 residues in the CDR3.